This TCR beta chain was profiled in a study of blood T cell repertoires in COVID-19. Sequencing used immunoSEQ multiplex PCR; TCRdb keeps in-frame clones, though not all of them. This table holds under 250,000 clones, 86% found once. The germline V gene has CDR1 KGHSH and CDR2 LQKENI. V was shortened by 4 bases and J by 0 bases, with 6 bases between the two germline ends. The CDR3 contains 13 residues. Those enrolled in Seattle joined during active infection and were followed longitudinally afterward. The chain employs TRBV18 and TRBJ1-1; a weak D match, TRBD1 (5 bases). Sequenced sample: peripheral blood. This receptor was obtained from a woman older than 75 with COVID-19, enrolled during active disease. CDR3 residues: CASSRGMNTEAFF. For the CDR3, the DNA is TGTGCCAGCTCACGGGGCATGAACACTGAAGCTTTCTTT. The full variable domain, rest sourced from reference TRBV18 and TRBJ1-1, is NAGVMQNPRHLVRRRGQEARLRCSPMKGHSHVYWYRQLPEEGLKFMVYLQKENIIDESGMPKERFSAEFPKEGPSILRIQQVVRGDSAAYFCASSRGMNTEAFFGQGTRLTVV.